This is a list of T cell receptor beta chains from one sample in a study of OX40 agonist ivuxolimab in advanced cancers. Sequencing used immunoSEQ multiplex PCR; TCRdb keeps in-frame clones, though not all of them. The table shows some 87,000 clones, with around nine tenths occurring only once. Specimen: CD4+ or CD8+ T cells sorted from blood, collected in a trial of the OX40 agonist ivuxolimab. These receptors originate from an adult with an advanced solid tumor such as melanoma, head and neck, liver or kidney cancer. The CDR3 runs from the conserved cysteine through the conserved F or W. The D gene is left open where the match is weak.

j_call: TRBJ2-3
v_call: TRBV11-3
d_call: NA
cdr3_aa: CASSLAASTDTQYF
cdr3_nt: TGTGCCAGCAGCTTGGCAGCTAGCACAGATACGCAGTATTTT

j_call: TRBJ1-4
v_call: TRBV7-9
d_call: NA
cdr3_aa: CASRTGTGNEKLFF
cdr3_nt: TGTGCCAGCAGAACCGGGACGGGGAATGAAAAACTGTTTTTT

j_call: TRBJ1-2
v_call: TRBV6-1
d_call: NA
cdr3_aa: CASSAIQGYYGYTF
cdr3_nt: TGTGCCAGCAGTGCGATCCAGGGATACTATGGCTACACCTTC

j_call: TRBJ1-1
v_call: TRBV11-3
d_call: NA
cdr3_aa: CASSLAWGSAFF
cdr3_nt: TGTGCCAGCAGCTTAGCCTGGGGTTCAGCTTTCTTT

j_call: TRBJ2-5
v_call: TRBV7-9
d_call: NA
cdr3_aa: CASSSVGFSQETQYF
cdr3_nt: TGTGCCAGCAGTAGCGTCGGGTTCAGCCAAGAGACCCAGTACTTC

j_call: TRBJ1-2
v_call: TRBV10-3
d_call: NA
cdr3_aa: CAIRETGDYGYTF
cdr3_nt: TGTGCCATCAGGGAGACAGGTGACTATGGCTACACCTTC

j_call: TRBJ2-5
v_call: TRBV9
d_call: TRBD2
cdr3_aa: CASSVALAGEETQYF
cdr3_nt: TGTGCCAGCAGCGTAGCCCTAGCGGGAGAAGAGACCCAGTACTTC

j_call: TRBJ2-1
v_call: TRBV7-2
d_call: TRBD2
cdr3_aa: CASSSTGTSGYNEQFF
cdr3_nt: TGTGCCAGCAGCTCGACCGGGACTAGCGGTTACAATGAGCAGTTCTTC

j_call: TRBJ1-1
v_call: TRBV6-1
d_call: NA
cdr3_aa: CASSDYILGGWETEAFF
cdr3_nt: TGTGCCAGCAGTGATTATATCTTGGGGGGCTGGGAGACTGAAGCTTTCTTT

j_call: TRBJ1-1
v_call: TRBV4-2
d_call: NA
cdr3_aa: CASSQAANTEAFF
cdr3_nt: TGTGCCAGCAGCCAAGCGGCGAACACTGAAGCTTTCTTT

j_call: TRBJ1-1
v_call: TRBV27
d_call: NA
cdr3_aa: CASSLSSSGSPSHAFF
cdr3_nt: TGTGCCAGCAGTTTATCGTCGTCGGGCTCCCCCTCCCATGCTTTCTTT

j_call: TRBJ1-2
v_call: TRBV9
d_call: TRBD1
cdr3_aa: CASSVDIGTGIGYTF
cdr3_nt: TGTGCCAGCAGCGTAGATATCGGGACAGGGATTGGCTACACCTTC

j_call: TRBJ1-1
v_call: TRBV11-3
d_call: TRBD1
cdr3_aa: CASSFAGTGASNTEAFF
cdr3_nt: TGTGCCAGCAGCTTCGCGGGGACAGGGGCAAGCAACACTGAAGCTTTCTTT

j_call: TRBJ1-1
v_call: TRBV19
d_call: TRBD1
cdr3_aa: CASSTPGTGGTHTEAFF
cdr3_nt: TGTGCCAGTAGTACCCCGGGGACAGGGGGGACTCACACTGAAGCTTTCTTT

j_call: TRBJ2-2
v_call: TRBV25-1
d_call: TRBD1
cdr3_aa: CASSEYRGGSAGELFF
cdr3_nt: TGTGCCAGCAGTGAATACAGAGGGGGCAGCGCCGGGGAGCTGTTTTTT

j_call: TRBJ2-7
v_call: TRBV5-5
d_call: NA
cdr3_aa: CASSLTGAKGEQYF
cdr3_nt: TGTGCCAGCAGCTTAACGGGGGCTAAGGGCGAGCAGTACTTC

j_call: TRBJ1-1
v_call: TRBV14
d_call: NA
cdr3_aa: CASSQKRLRNTEAFF
cdr3_nt: TGTGCCAGCAGCCAGAAACGTCTCCGGAACACTGAAGCTTTCTTT

j_call: TRBJ2-5
v_call: TRBV7-2
d_call: TRBD2
cdr3_aa: CASSTSGRAGKTQYF
cdr3_nt: TGTGCCAGCAGTACAAGCGGGAGGGCCGGAAAGACCCAGTACTTC

j_call: TRBJ2-5
v_call: TRBV29-1
d_call: NA
cdr3_aa: CSVGGLGETQYF
cdr3_nt: TGCAGCGTTGGAGGGTTAGGGGAGACCCAGTACTTC

j_call: TRBJ2-7
v_call: TRBV5-5
d_call: NA
cdr3_aa: CASSLTGFYEQYF
cdr3_nt: TGTGCCAGCAGCTTGACAGGGTTTTACGAGCAGTACTTC

j_call: TRBJ1-2
v_call: TRBV5-4
d_call: NA
cdr3_aa: CASSLETGQYGYTF
cdr3_nt: TGTGCCAGCAGCTTGGAGACAGGCCAATATGGCTACACCTTC

j_call: TRBJ1-2
v_call: TRBV7-9
d_call: TRBD1
cdr3_aa: CASSYRDSNYGYTF
cdr3_nt: TGTGCCAGCAGCTACCGGGACAGCAACTATGGCTACACCTTC

j_call: TRBJ1-1
v_call: TRBV5-1
d_call: NA
cdr3_aa: CASSGRGDTEAFF
cdr3_nt: TGCGCCAGCAGCGGCAGGGGCGACACTGAAGCTTTCTTT

j_call: TRBJ2-5
v_call: TRBV2
d_call: TRBD1
cdr3_aa: CASSDLGDRGETQYF
cdr3_nt: TGTGCCAGCAGTGATCTTGGGGACAGGGGAGAGACCCAGTACTTC

j_call: TRBJ1-1
v_call: TRBV6-4
d_call: NA
cdr3_aa: CASSRDKNTEAFF
cdr3_nt: TGTGCCAGCAGTAGGGACAAAAACACTGAAGCTTTCTTT

j_call: TRBJ1-1
v_call: TRBV27
d_call: TRBD1
cdr3_aa: CASSLDRGNEAFF
cdr3_nt: TGTGCCAGCAGTTTAGACAGGGGCAATGAAGCTTTCTTT

j_call: TRBJ1-1
v_call: TRBV4-3
d_call: NA
cdr3_aa: CASSQWVGDTEAFF
cdr3_nt: TGCGCCAGCAGCCAATGGGTAGGGGACACTGAAGCTTTCTTT

j_call: TRBJ2-7
v_call: TRBV5-1
d_call: NA
cdr3_aa: CASGDPNNYEQYF
cdr3_nt: TGCGCCAGCGGCGACCCTAACAACTACGAGCAGTACTTC

j_call: TRBJ2-6
v_call: TRBV5-4
d_call: NA
cdr3_aa: CASSLQGGAISGANVLTF
cdr3_nt: TGTGCCAGCAGCCTACAGGGGGGGGCTATTTCTGGGGCCAACGTCCTGACTTTC

j_call: TRBJ1-6
v_call: TRBV4-2
d_call: TRBD1
cdr3_aa: CASSQEWVGTGDNSPLHF
cdr3_nt: TGTGCCAGCAGCCAAGAATGGGTAGGGACAGGGGATAATTCACCCCTCCACTTT